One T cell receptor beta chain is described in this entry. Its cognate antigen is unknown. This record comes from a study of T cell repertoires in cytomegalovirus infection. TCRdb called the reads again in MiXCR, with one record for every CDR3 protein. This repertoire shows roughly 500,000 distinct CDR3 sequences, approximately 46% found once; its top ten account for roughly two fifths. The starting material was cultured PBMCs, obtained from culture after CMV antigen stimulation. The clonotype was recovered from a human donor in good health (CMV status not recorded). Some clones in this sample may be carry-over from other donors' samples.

The CDR3, as DNA: TGTGCCAGCAGACCCGACAGGACCTATAATTCACCCCTCCACTTT. It translates to CASRPDRTYNSPLHF. The gene calls are TRBV6-5 and TRBJ1-6; maybe TRBD1 (6 bases). In germline, CDR1 is MNHEY, CDR2 SVGAGI. CDR3 length: 15 residues. The germline V and J ends were trimmed by 6 bases and 2 bases, with 11 bases remaining between them.